This TCR beta chain emerged from a study of vaccination and CD4 T cells after COVID-19. At the level of the study: The stimulating agents, overlapping spike peptides, came from SARS-CoV-2, HCoV-NL63, HCoV-OC43 and HCoV-229E. Regarding the study as a whole: Among convalescent patients, a median roughly 86% of reactive clones emerged only after vaccination.

Oncomine TCR Beta short-read sequencing was applied to DNA from cultured CD4+ T cells. A single record per CDR3 protein comes from TCRdb applying MiXCR to the PCR reads. This sample has 8,400 or so distinct CDR3 sequences, with roughly 73% found just once. The treatment: approximately 10-day PBMC culture with coronavirus spike peptide pools or control peptides (ViraFEST assay). With peptide pools, ViraFEST first expanded antigen-specific T cells and afterwards sequenced their TCRs. On day 3 and again on day 7, fresh IL-2 medium was used to replace half the medium. V dropped 3 bases and J dropped 0 bases, with 9 bases sitting between them. Germline V gives CDR1 SGHDN, CDR2 FVKESK. This CDR3 is 14 amino acids long. Of note for this clonotype: Its target is unknown.

This TCR came from a human donor who had recovered from COVID-19. Sequenced sample: CD4+ T cells from blood, cultured in vitro. The V and J genes are TRBV14 and TRBJ2-7, with D perhaps assigned TRBD1 or TRBD2 (5 bases each). The DNA for the CDR3 is TGTGCCAGCAGCCAGGGACGGGCCTCCTACGAGCAGTACTTC. This gives the protein CASSQGRASYEQYF. Drawing the rest from reference TRBV14 and TRBJ2-7, the complete variable domain is EAGVTQFPSHSVIEKGQTVTLRCDPISGHDNLYWYRRVMGKEIKFLLHFVKESKQDESGMPNNRFLAERTGGTYSTLKVQPAELEDSGVYFCASSQGRASYEQYFGPGTRLTVT.